This T cell receptor beta chain was captured in a study of blood T cell repertoires in COVID-19. Study background: T cells, B-cell-depleted T cells, or PBMCs provided the cDNA or gDNA that served as material.

Trimming stripped 6 bases from V and 5 bases from J, with 16 bases between. The CDR3 loop spans 14 amino acids. The germline gives CDR1 MGHDK, CDR2 SYGVNS. Assay: immunoSEQ multiplex PCR; the TCRdb copy retains only in-frame clones and omits some. The table records about 130,000 clones, around 85% of them present only once. This chain links TRBV25-1 with TRBJ1-1; a weak D match, TRBD1 (6 bases). Sample: peripheral blood. This clonotype was sampled from a human donor in a cohort sampled during active COVID-19. The CDR3 is CASSPEQGWTEAFF. The CDR3 DNA is TGTGCCAGCAGCCCAGAACAGGGTTGGACTGAAGCTTTCTTT. The full variable domain, rest sourced from reference TRBV25-1 and TRBJ1-1, is EADIYQTPRYLVIGTGKKITLECSQTMGHDKMYWYQQDPGMELHLIHYSYGVNSTEKGDLSSESTVSRIRTEHFPLTLESARPSHTSQYLCASSPEQGWTEAFFGQGTRLTVV.